This T cell receptor beta chain is drawn from a study of Graves' ophthalmopathy and Graves' hyperthyroidism. Study context: Blood was drawn at initial diagnosis, before any treatment. General study points: Blood also carried most expanded thyroid clonotypes exceeding 0.001 frequency.

The V and J ends lost 5 bases and 3 bases respectively, with 7 bases between them. The CDR3 is made up of 12 amino acids. The study amplified TCR beta CDR3 regions using RNA transcripts. Scientists carried out first-round RT-PCR using HTBI primers and then a second-round multiplex PCR. TCRdb ran MiXCR on the multiplex PCR reads and lists one entry per CDR3 protein. The sample carries almost 750,000 distinct CDR3 sequences, roughly two fifths recorded once. This clonotype showed up many times. The antigen is undetermined. It was on clinical symptoms, serum thyroxine, TRAb, thyroid ultrasound and orbital computed tomography that diagnosis relied.

The receptor's source is an adult man with Graves' ophthalmopathy. Sequenced sample: peripheral blood. The chain combines TRBV12-3 or TRBV12-4 with TRBJ1-1; the D is unclear. DNA for the CDR3: TGTGCCAGCAGTCCTCCGGACACTGAAGCTTTCTTT. Its protein is CASSPPDTEAFF.